This TCR beta chain came from a study of shared clonotypes between healthy human individuals. Clones were sequenced by immunoSEQ multiplex PCR, and TCRdb holds only the in-frame ones, with some missing. The sample lists a few million clones, 80% to 95% occurring once. This clone was seen once. The sequenced sample consisted of naive CD4+ T cells from PBMCs. As to subset: CD45RA+ positively selected. This TCR came from a young man in good health. Some clones in this sample may be carry-over from other donors' samples.

The CDR3 DNA is TGCAGCGTTAGCCGGGACAGCCTAAGCACAGATACGCAGTATTTT. It yields the protein CSVSRDSLSTDTQYF. The V call is TRBV29-1, the J call TRBJ2-3; 7 bases line up with TRBD1. The ends lost 5 bases at V and 0 bases at J; junction bases unmatched: 8. CDR1 is SQVTM and CDR2 is ANQGSEA in the germline V gene. The CDR3 length is 15 residues.